The 13 T cell receptor beta chains given below trace back to one sample, sequenced in a study of CD8 T cells in Susac syndrome. Random hexamers primed reverse transcription of about 0.5 to 1 ug RNA. TCRdb re-analysed the immunoSEQ multiplex PCR reads in MiXCR, keeping a single row per CDR3 protein. The table shows about 130,000 distinct CDR3 sequences, with 65% to 90% occurring only once. The sequenced sample consisted of CD8+ T cells from PBMCs. The source is a human donor with multiple sclerosis.

The chain combines TRBV9 with TRBJ2-1; D is uncertain. Germline CDR1 SGDLS, CDR2 YYNGEE. The CDR3 length is 14 residues. Trimming stripped 9 bases from V and 0 bases from J, with 13 bases between. Here the CDR3 reads CANPSSLSYNEQFF. As DNA, the CDR3 is TGTGCCAATCCCTCCAGTCTCTCCTACAATGAGCAGTTCTTC.

In regard to this clonotype: Germline and junction disagree at one end, which may indicate a read error. The chain combines TRBV5-1 with TRBJ2-5; D is undetermined. The CDR3 length is 15 residues. Germline CDR1 and CDR2: SGHRS and YFSETQ. Here the CDR3 DNA reads TGCGCCAGCAGCTTGGAACTCAGCGCCCAAGGGACCCAGTACTTC. Translating it yields CASSLELSAQGTQYF.

The chain combines TRBV5-1 with TRBJ2-1; TRBD2 might be the D (6 bases). The V gene's germline CDR1 is SGHRS and CDR2 YFSETQ. The CDR3 extends over 20 amino acids. V was cut by 0 bases and J by 5 bases, with 27 bases left in between. CDR3 nucleotides: TGCGCCAGCAGCTTGGTGGCGATTTGGGACTCCTCCAATAGTGACAATGAGCAGTTCTTC. It yields the protein CASSLVAIWDSSNSDNEQFF.

The chain carries TRBV2 and TRBJ2-7, with 9 positions matching TRBD1. The CDR3 has 13 amino acids. V lost 9 bases, J lost 5 bases, and 8 bases stayed unmatched. Germline assignment: CDR1 SNHLY and CDR2 FYNNEI. CDR3 protein: CASTGTGPHEQYF. In DNA form, the CDR3 reads TGTGCCAGTACCGGGACAGGGCCCCACGAGCAGTACTTC.

In this sample, this clonotype turned up a few times. The J gene is TRBJ2-3, the V gene TRBV6-5; tentative D call: TRBD2 (5 bases). V lost 3 bases, J lost 3 bases, and 13 bases lay in between. Germline V CDR1 and CDR2: MNHEY, SVGAGI. This CDR3 spans 15 amino acids. In nucleotides, the CDR3 is TGTGCCAGCAGTTATCGGGATCTGGGGACAGATACGCAGTATTTT. Protein: CASSYRDLGTDTQYF.

This clonotype has just a few counts. The CDR3 sequence is CASGTGVGTGELFF. The CDR3 DNA reads as TGTGCCAGCGGTACGGGGGTAGGGACCGGGGAGCTGTTTTTT. The chain uses TRBV4-2 and TRBJ2-2, with D possibly being TRBD2 (6 bases). V lost 8 bases and J lost 5, with 15 bases in between. Germline V CDR1 and CDR2: LGHNA, YNFKEQ. The CDR3 loop spans 14 amino acids.

The gene calls are TRBV10-3 and TRBJ2-3; D may correspond to TRBD1 or TRBD2 (5 bases each). Looked up from germline, CDR1 is ENHRY and CDR2 is SYGVKD. Trimming took 11 bases from V and 2 from J, leaving 14 bases between them. The CDR3 totals 13 residues. The CDR3 coding sequence is TGTGCCTCCTGGGCAGGGACCACAGATACGCAGTATTTT. Residues: CASWAGTTDTQYF.

V usage is TRBV6-1 and J usage is TRBJ1-5; D is undetermined. V lost 5 bases to trimming and J lost 2 bases, with 16 bases between them. Germline-derived CDR1 and CDR2 are MNHNS and SASEGT. The CDR3 loop spans 16 amino acids. The DNA of the CDR3 is TGTGCCAGCAGTCCCTTCCTCGGTCCGGGCAATCAGCCCCAGCATTTT. Its protein is CASSPFLGPGNQPQHF.

V is TRBV20-1 and J is TRBJ1-1; D ambiguous. Germline V lookup: CDR1 DFQATT, CDR2 SNEGSKA (reference sequence). The CDR3 has 11 amino acids. Trimming removed 2 bases at V and 1 base at J, with 2 bases between. CDR3 coding DNA: TGCAGTGCTAGACCGAACACTGAAGCTTTCTTT. This translates into CSARPNTEAFF.

V gene TRBV7-8 combines with J gene TRBJ2-7; D unresolved. This CDR3 region has 14 residues. Germline-derived CDR1 and CDR2 are SGHVS and FQNEAQ. Trimming took off 2 bases at V and 5 bases at J, with 13 bases between the two ends. This chain's CDR3 is CASSLYGQPHEQYF. The DNA of the CDR3 is TGTGCCAGCAGCTTATATGGTCAGCCCCACGAGCAGTACTTC.

The chain combines TRBV27 with TRBJ1-2; D unclear. Trimming took 3 bases from V and 5 from J, leaving 7 bases between them. Germline V gene lookup returns CDR1 MNHEY and CDR2 SMNVEV (reference sequence). The CDR3 contains 12 residues. CDR3 sequence reads: CASSFRGYGYTF. CDR3 in DNA: TGTGCCAGCAGTTTCCGCGGGTATGGCTACACCTTC.

The genes are TRBV2 and TRBJ1-2; D gene unclear. Germline V gene sequence: CDR1 SNHLY, CDR2 FYNNEI. V shed 2 bases and J shed 4 bases, with 11 bases lying between them. The CDR3 totals 14 residues. This CDR3 is CASSEIPIGYGYTF. The CDR3 bases are TGTGCCAGCAGTGAAATACCGATAGGCTATGGCTACACCTTC.

The chain links TRBV4-1 to TRBJ2-3, with D maybe TRBD2 (5 bases). The CDR3 sequence is 13 residues long. Trimming shortened V by 4 bases and J by 7 bases, and 12 bases separated the two germline ends. Germline V gene data show CDR1 as MGHRA and CDR2 as YSYEKL. Here the CDR3 reads CASSLLGVHTQYF. For the CDR3, the DNA is TGCGCCAGCAGCCTCCTCGGGGTTCATACGCAGTATTTT.